Listed here are 25 T cell receptor beta chains from one sample, sequenced in a study of blood T cell repertoires in COVID-19. Method: immunoSEQ multiplex PCR; TCRdb's copy keeps in-frame clones and lacks some. This sample carries 400,000 to 450,000 clones, 80% to 90% of them seen once, and the ten largest clones take 1% to 1.3%. The source material was PBMCs or T cells enriched from blood (not recorded which). Receptors originate from a man aged 30-40 years who had recovered from COVID-19.

CDR3 bases: TGTGCCAGTAGCAAACTCAGGGAGGACGGGGAGCTGTTTTTT. It yields the protein CASSKLREDGELFF. The chain is built from TRBV19 and TRBJ2-2; TRBD2 is a possible D gene (6 bases). V shed 6 bases and J shed 7 bases, with 15 bases lying between them. The germline V gene encodes CDR1 LNHDA and CDR2 SQIVND (reference sequence). This CDR3 comprises 14 residues.

V is TRBV11-2 and J is TRBJ2-1; D might be TRBD2 (6 bases). Germline-derived CDR1 and CDR2 are SGHAT and FQNNGV. V lost 2 bases, J lost 1 base, and 9 bases lay in between. The CDR3 sequence is 15 residues long. The CDR3 sequence: CASSLTSSSYNEQFF. The DNA for the CDR3 is TGTGCCAGCAGCTTAACTAGCAGTTCCTACAATGAGCAGTTCTTC.

The V gene is TRBV11-1, the J gene TRBJ1-3; D remains unclear. The CDR3 is 14 residues long. CDR1 SGHAT and CDR2 FQDESV come from the germline V gene (reference sequence). V shed 6 bases and J shed 0 bases, with 9 bases lying between them. CDR3 protein: CASRERYSGNTIYF. The CDR3 coding sequence is TGTGCCAGCAGGGAGAGATACTCTGGAAACACCATATATTTT.

The chain links TRBV30 to TRBJ1-4; 9 nucleotides line up with TRBD1. The CDR3 covers 11 residues. V gave up 3 bases and J gave up 14 bases; unmatched junction bases: 4. Germline loops: CDR1 GTSNPN, CDR2 SVGIG (reference sequence). CDR3 nucleotides: TGTGCCTGGAGGGATGGACAGGGGCTGTTTTTT. This gives the protein CAWRDGQGLFF.

This clone appeared a single time. The J gene is TRBJ1-6, the V gene TRBV19; weak D call: TRBD1 (5 bases). This CDR3 has 14 amino acids. V lost 5 bases to trimming and J lost 5 bases, with 10 bases between them. Germline V gene sequence: CDR1 LNHDA, CDR2 SQIVND (reference sequence). The CDR3 coding sequence is TGTGCCAGTAGTGGGCAGGGTGATAATTCACCCCTCCACTTT. Its protein product is CASSGQGDNSPLHF.

This chain links TRBV7-9 with TRBJ2-7; D possibly corresponds to TRBD1 (5 bases). Germline V CDR1 and CDR2: SEHNR, FQNEAQ (reference sequence). Trimming pared 2 bases from V and 5 bases from J, leaving 10 bases between. The CDR3 extends over 13 amino acids. The CDR3 here is CASSLQGRHEQYF. As DNA, the CDR3 is TGTGCCAGCAGCTTACAGGGAAGACACGAGCAGTACTTC.

The chain uses TRBV7-8 and TRBJ2-5; 9 bases map to TRBD1. The CDR3 loop spans 15 amino acids. V lost 2 bases, J lost 5 bases, and 6 bases stayed unmatched. In germline, CDR1 is SGHVS, CDR2 FQNEAQ. The CDR3 DNA sequence: TGTGCCAGCAGCTTAACAGGGGGCGAAGTGGAGACCCAGTACTTC. This encodes CASSLTGGEVETQYF.

Note on this clone: The sample carries other DNA sequences with the same CDR3. The rearrangement uses TRBV18 and TRBJ2-7, with 7 nucleotides matching TRBD1. The CDR3 runs to 14 residues. Germline assignment: CDR1 KGHSH and CDR2 LQKENI. The junction had 3 bases not matched to a gene; V was cut back by 2 bases and J by 2 bases. The CDR3 sequence is CASSPDRVTYEQYF. CDR3 bases: TGTGCCAGCTCACCAGACAGGGTAACCTACGAGCAGTACTTC.

J is TRBJ1-1 and V is TRBV15; 7 bases are a match to TRBD1. The CDR3 is 14 residues long. Germline V gene lookup returns CDR1 LNHNV and CDR2 YYDKDF (reference sequence). With 1 base clipped from V and 7 bases from J, the junction kept 6 bases outside the gene matches. The CDR3 sequence is CATSRGQGTREAFF. The DNA for the CDR3 is TGTGCCACCAGCAGAGGACAGGGAACTCGTGAAGCTTTCTTT.

V usage is TRBV11-2 and J usage is TRBJ2-5; 7 nucleotides line up with TRBD1. CDR1 and CDR2 (germline): SGHAT, FQNNGV. The CDR3 consists of 14 residues. The V gene end was trimmed by 5 bases and the J gene end by 2 bases; junction bases not matched to a gene: 5. Here the CDR3 DNA reads TGTGCCAGCAGCGCCGACAGGGTACAAGAGACCCAGTACTTC. Protein: CASSADRVQETQYF.

This chain uses TRBV3-1 (or the pseudogene TRBV3-2) with TRBJ2-3, with a tentative D call TRBD2 (5 bases). The CDR3 loop spans 14 amino acids. CDR1 and CDR2 (germline): LGHDT, YNNKEL (reference sequence). The V and J ends lost 0 bases and 9 bases respectively, with 13 bases between them. The CDR3 nucleotides are TGTGCCAGCAGCCAAGATCGGGAAGTCGCGACGCAGTATTTT. Residues: CASSQDREVATQYF.

J is TRBJ2-2 and V is TRBV12-5, with 12 bases identical to TRBD1. Germline lookup yields CDR1 LGHNT and CDR2 FRNRAP. The V and J ends lost 4 bases and 6 bases, in that order; junction bases with no gene match: 3. This CDR3 is built from 15 residues. The CDR3 loop is CASGSGDRGPGELFF. CDR3 DNA sequence: TGTGCTAGTGGTTCCGGGGACAGGGGGCCCGGGGAGCTGTTTTTT.

The CDR3, as DNA: TGTGCCAGCACCCTCGACGAGCAGTACTTC. Translation: CASTLDEQYF. This chain links TRBV6-5 with TRBJ2-7; no definite D call. Germline-derived CDR1 and CDR2 are MNHEY and SVGAGI. The length of the CDR3 is 10 residues. Trimming removed 7 bases from V and 5 bases from J, with 6 bases in between.

This rearrangement joins TRBV13 to TRBJ2-2; TRBD2 aligns across 12 bases. The length of the CDR3 is 17 residues. The germline CDR1 and CDR2 sequences are PRHDT and FYEKMQ (reference sequence). J gave up 2 bases and V 6 bases, and 7 bases lay outside the gene matches. CDR3 DNA sequence: TGTGCCAGCAGTCGTAGACTAGCGGGAGATAACACCGGGGAGCTGTTTTTT. It codes for CASSRRLAGDNTGELFF.

The chain employs TRBV30 and TRBJ2-1; TRBD1 is a possible D gene (6 bases). V was cut by 3 bases and J by 8 bases, with 14 bases left in between. CDR1 and CDR2 from the germline V gene are GTSNPN and SVGIG (reference sequence). This CDR3 spans 13 amino acids. The CDR3 sequence: CAWSRGPLHEQFF. Written as DNA, the CDR3 is TGTGCCTGGAGCAGGGGTCCCCTCCATGAGCAGTTCTTC.

The V call is TRBV27, the J call TRBJ1-6, with D possibly TRBD1 on 5 matching bases. From germline, CDR1 is MNHEY and CDR2 SMNVEV (reference sequence). V lost 5 bases and J 7 bases, leaving 6 bases between the germline ends. The CDR3 covers 12 residues. CDR3 nucleotides: TGTGCCAGCAGTCCAGGGAATTCACCCCTCCACTTT. It codes for CASSPGNSPLHF.

This sequence joins TRBV18 and TRBJ1-5; no clear D gene. CDR1 and CDR2 (germline): KGHSH, LQKENI. This CDR3 is built from 15 residues. V dropped 3 bases and J dropped 0 bases, with 9 bases sitting between them. CDR3 amino acids: CASSPQEYSNQPQHF. Written as DNA, the CDR3 is TGTGCCAGCTCACCGCAGGAATATAGCAATCAGCCCCAGCATTTT. Using reference TRBV18 and TRBJ1-5 for the parts outside the CDR3, the full variable domain is NAGVMQNPRHLVRRRGQEARLRCSPMKGHSHVYWYRQLPEEGLKFMVYLQKENIIDESGMPKERFSAEFPKEGPSILRIQQVVRGDSAAYFCASSPQEYSNQPQHFGDGTRLSIL.

This clone was seen only once. This chain joins TRBV4-1 and TRBJ2-3; D gene ambiguous. With 1 base removed from V and 0 bases from J, the gap between germline ends came to 8 bases. This CDR3 is built from 15 residues. CDR1 MGHRA and CDR2 YSYEKL come from the germline V gene. CDR3 nucleotides: TGCGCCAGCAGCCAAGGTGGAGCAAGCACAGATACGCAGTATTTT. The encoded protein is CASSQGGASTDTQYF.

V usage is TRBV30 and J usage is TRBJ2-2; 8 nucleotides match TRBD2. There are 13 residues in the CDR3. Germline-derived CDR1 and CDR2 are GTSNPN and SVGIG (reference sequence). This chain's CDR3 is CANGRASTGELFF. In nucleotides, the CDR3 is TGTGCTAACGGGAGGGCGAGCACCGGGGAGCTGTTTTTT.

This rearrangement joins TRBV7-2 to TRBJ2-3; 10 bases match TRBD2. Germline V gene data show CDR1 as SGHTA and CDR2 as FQGNSA. This CDR3 is built from 16 residues. Trimming removed 2 bases from V and 4 bases from J; junction bases left unmatched: 6. DNA for the CDR3: TGTGCCAGCAGCTTAAGGGCTAGCGGGAGTCCAGATACGCAGTATTTT. This translates into CASSLRASGSPDTQYF.

This clone has only one observation. The chain has TRBV11-2 and TRBJ2-7; tentative D call: TRBD1 (5 bases). The CDR3 is made up of 17 amino acids. Trimming cost V 1 base and J 0 bases, with 16 bases left between them. The germline CDR1 and CDR2 sequences are SGHAT and FQNNGV. The CDR3 loop is CASSLGRQGRSSYEQYF. In DNA form, the CDR3 reads TGTGCCAGCAGCTTAGGCCGTCAGGGAAGATCCTCCTACGAGCAGTACTTC. Using reference TRBV11-2 and TRBJ2-7 for the parts outside the CDR3, the full variable domain is EAGVAQSPRYKIIEKRQSVAFWCNPISGHATLYWYQQILGQGPKLLIQFQNNGVVDDSQLPKDRFSAERLKGVDSTLKIQPAKLEDSAVYLCASSLGRQGRSSYEQYFGPGTRLTVT.

This clone showed up just a few times. The chain has TRBV12-3 or TRBV12-4 and TRBJ2-1; D unresolved. The CDR3 consists of 11 residues. V was shortened by 7 bases and J by 5 bases, with 6 bases between the two germline ends. CDR3 region: CASTINNEQFF. CDR3 sequence (DNA): TGTGCCAGCACCATCAACAATGAGCAGTTCTTC.

The chain uses TRBV3-1 (or the pseudogene TRBV3-2) and TRBJ2-5; TRBD2 agrees at 8 bases. This CDR3 has 19 amino acids. CDR1 is LGHDT and CDR2 is YNNKEL in the germline V gene (reference sequence). Unmatched junction bases numbered 22, after V lost 6 bases and J lost 4 bases. The CDR3 sequence is CASRLEGLAGSESIETQYF. DNA for the CDR3: TGTGCCAGCAGGTTAGAAGGGCTAGCGGGTTCTGAGAGCATAGAGACCCAGTACTTC.

This chain links TRBV14 with TRBJ2-1; TRBD2 aligns across 9 bases. With 2 bases clipped from V and 8 bases from J, the junction kept 10 bases outside the gene matches. Per germline, CDR1 SGHDN and CDR2 FVKESK. This CDR3 spans 16 amino acids. The CDR3 DNA reads as TGTGCCAGCAGCCAAAAGATCGCTAGCGGGGACCATGAGCAGTTCTTC. It translates to CASSQKIASGDHEQFF.

This chain joins TRBV5-4 and TRBJ1-1, with 8 bases aligning to TRBD1. The V and J ends lost 2 bases and 3 bases, in that order; junction bases with no gene match: 12. The CDR3 is 17 amino acids. The germline CDR1 and CDR2 sequences are SGHNT and YYREEE (reference sequence). Written as DNA, the CDR3 is TGTGCCAGCAGCTTCTTTTCACTGACCAGGGGGCACACTGAAGCTTTCTTT. Its translation: CASSFFSLTRGHTEAFF.